This T cell receptor (beta chain) is drawn from a study of PD-1 blockade in mismatch repair-deficient tumors. In the study overall: Patients had about 13 mismatch repair-deficient cancer types and were previously treated and progressing.

The assay was immunoSEQ multiplex PCR, and TCRdb's table has in-frame clones only and misses some. Among some 27,000 clones listed, 70% to 85% were seen once. Every patient had mismatch repair deficiency by PCR or immunohistochemistry. Three pembrolizumab responders had their TCRs sequenced. Study observations and caveats: Tumor-resident clones, often undetectable pretreatment in blood, expanded then contracted after pembrolizumab.

In the case of this clone: The antigen remains unidentified.

Germline V CDR1 and CDR2: LNHNV, YYDKDF (reference sequence). The CDR3 is 17 amino acids. Trimming took 0 bases from V and 0 from J, leaving 9 bases between them. The V and J genes are TRBV15 and TRBJ2-6; D not certain. The sequence was obtained from an adult with mismatch repair-deficient cancer. Source: PBMCs, taken before pembrolizumab treatment. DNA of the CDR3: TGTGCCACCAGCAGAGATAATGGCGGCTCTGGGGCCAACGTCCTGACTTTC. Amino acid sequence: CATSRDNGGSGANVLTF.